The 21 T cell receptor beta chains below were found in one sample sequenced in a study of cytomegalovirus exposure and HLA in healthy donors listed by TCRdb under 2017. The library was made by the immunoSEQ multiplex PCR assay. A mixture of 60 forward primers for TCR Vbeta segments and 13 reverse primers for TCR Jbeta segments was used in the multiplex PCR. TCRdb retrieved this table from immuneACCESS and kept in-frame rearrangements only. Not all clones are present; in checked studies, unresolved V genes account for under half, and no reason is known for the remainder. A total of under 150,000 clones appear in this sample, about 76% of them only once. The biggest ten clones account for about 0.63% of the sample. The sample was PBMCs. These receptors were obtained from a man aged 18 to 35 in good health and CMV-seronegative.

J is TRBJ1-1 and V is TRBV6-1; weak D call: TRBD1 (6 bases). This CDR3 has 16 residues. V lost 0 bases and J 7 bases, leaving 18 bases between the germline ends. Per the germline V gene, CDR1 is MNHNS and CDR2 is SASEGT. CDR3 in amino acids: CASSEASWTAQNEAFF. In DNA, the CDR3 is TGTGCCAGCAGTGAAGCTTCCTGGACAGCACAGAATGAAGCTTTCTTT.

The rearrangement joins TRBV9 to TRBJ1-4, with 7 bases aligning to TRBD1. CDR1 is SGDLS, CDR2 YYNGEE, per germline. CDR3 length equals 15 residues. The junction had 5 bases not matched to a gene; V was cut back by 4 bases and J by 2 bases. The CDR3 nucleotides read TGTGCCAGCAGCTGGACAGGAGGGACTAATGAAAAACTGTTTTTT. Its translation: CASSWTGGTNEKLFF.

Of note for this clone: The junction does not match germline at one end; this may be a read error. The chain links TRBV7-7 to TRBJ2-3; possibly TRBD1 for D (6 bases). The CDR3 is made up of 14 amino acids. The germline CDR1 and CDR2 sequences are SSHAT and FNYEAQ (reference sequence). The CDR3 bases are TGTGCTAGCAGCTTAGACAGGTACACAGATACGCAGTATTTT. This gives the protein CASSLDRYTDTQYF.

V gene TRBV10-1 combines with J gene TRBJ2-5, with D uncertain. In germline, CDR1 is WNHNN, CDR2 SYGVQD (reference sequence). This CDR3 has 10 residues. The CDR3 DNA sequence: TGCGATGGGCGACAAGAGACCCAGTACTTC. Translated: CDGRQETQYF.

The sample holds a few counts of this clone. The V call is TRBV4-3, the J call TRBJ1-2; no definite D call. Germline CDR1 is LGHNA and CDR2 is YSLEER. Trimming removed 1 base from V and 2 bases from J, with 11 bases in between. The CDR3 extends over 15 amino acids. The CDR3 loop is CASSQGVRLNYGYTF. Here the CDR3 DNA reads TGCGCCAGCAGCCAAGGTGTCAGATTGAACTATGGCTACACCTTC.

The chain employs TRBV5-5 and TRBJ1-1; D gene uncertain. The V gene lost 4 bases and the J gene lost 4 bases, with 11 bases spanning the gap. The length of the CDR3 is 13 residues. From germline, CDR1 is SGHKS and CDR2 YYEKEE (reference sequence). Written as DNA, the CDR3 is TGTGCCAGCAGCCTCGGGGTTGGCACTGAAGCTTTCTTT. Its translation is CASSLGVGTEAFF.

The J gene is TRBJ2-7, the V gene TRBV5-4; 9 positions agree with TRBD1. The CDR3 is made up of 14 amino acids. The J segment lost 6 bases and the V segment lost 5 bases, leaving 9 bases of the junction unmatched. The V gene's germline CDR1 is SGHNT and CDR2 YYREEE (reference sequence). The CDR3 DNA reads TGTGCCAGCAGTCCCGGACAGGGGCGTCTCGAGCAGTACTTC. Protein: CASSPGQGRLEQYF.

The chain uses TRBV19 and TRBJ2-1; the match to TRBD2 covers 7 bases. This CDR3 has 14 amino acids. V dropped 4 bases and J dropped 8; count of bases not matched to a gene: 8. Germline assignment: CDR1 LNHDA and CDR2 SQIVND (reference sequence). CDR3 nucleotide sequence: TGTGCCAGTAGTACCGGGACTATGATGGATGAGCAGTTCTTC. This codes for CASSTGTMMDEQFF.

This chain links TRBV28 with TRBJ2-7, with a possible D match to TRBD1 (5 bases). Germline V gene data show CDR1 as MDHEN and CDR2 as SYDVKM. Trimming shortened V by 6 bases and J by 0 bases, and 15 bases separated the two germline ends. CDR3 size: 15 residues. The CDR3 reads CASSKINRYSYEQYF. CDR3 DNA sequence: TGTGCCAGCAGCAAAATTAACAGGTACTCCTACGAGCAGTACTTC.

This clone was picked up a small number of times. The chain uses TRBV4-3 and TRBJ1-5; 7 positions match TRBD1. The V segment lost 1 base and the J segment 6 bases; nucleotides outside the gene matches: 9. The CDR3 is 16 amino acids. CDR1 is LGHNA, CDR2 YSLEER, per germline. CDR3 bases: TGCGCCAGCAGCCAAGGCCCCGACAGGGCGGCTCAGCCCCAGCATTTT. This codes for CASSQGPDRAAQPQHF.

The V call is TRBV29-1, the J call TRBJ2-5, with D possibly TRBD2 on 5 matching bases. The V gene lost 8 bases and the J gene lost 3 bases, with 22 bases spanning the gap. Germline CDR1 is SQVTM and CDR2 is ANQGSEA. The CDR3 loop spans 15 amino acids. CDR3 protein: CSSSDRGFVEETQYF. The CDR3 DNA reads TGCAGCTCCTCCGACCGAGGGTTTGTAGAAGAGACCCAGTACTTC.

The rearrangement uses TRBV19 and TRBJ2-7, with TRBD1 matching 8 bases. V shed 5 bases, J shed 3 bases, and the junction held 0 bases outside the gene matches. The CDR3 sequence is 12 residues long. CDR1 and CDR2 (germline): LNHDA, SQIVND (reference sequence). CDR3 nucleotide sequence: TGTGCCAGTAGTGGACAGGGCTACGAGCAGTACTTC. It is translated as CASSGQGYEQYF.

The rearrangement uses TRBV10-1 and TRBJ1-5; D is unclear. In germline, CDR1 is WNHNN, CDR2 SYGVQD (reference sequence). The CDR3 is 14 residues long. The V gene lost 0 bases and the J gene lost 8 bases, with 11 bases spanning the gap. The CDR3 bases are TGCGCCAGCAGTGAGTCTCAGTCCCTTAAGCCCCAGCATTTT. Its translation is CASSESQSLKPQHF.

CDR3 coding DNA: TGTGCCAGCAGCTTGTATCAGGGGCTCGATGAGCAGTTCTTC. This translates into CASSLYQGLDEQFF. The V call is TRBV5-4, the J call TRBJ2-1; TRBD1 might be the D (6 bases). Germline V lookup: CDR1 SGHNT, CDR2 YYREEE (reference sequence). This CDR3 is 14 amino acids long. V lost 1 base to trimming and J lost 8 bases, with 13 bases between them.

Written as DNA, the CDR3 is TGTGCCAGCAGTTACGCCGCCGGGACAGGGTCGGAGACCCAGTACTTC. Translating gives CASSYAAGTGSETQYF. The chain is built from TRBV6-6 and TRBJ2-5; 9 positions agree with TRBD1. V shed 2 bases, J shed 5 bases, and the junction held 9 bases outside the gene matches. This CDR3 region has 16 residues. Germline assignment: CDR1 MNHNY and CDR2 SVGAGI (reference sequence).

The chain is built from TRBV7-2 and TRBJ1-6, with TRBD1 identical over 10 bases. The germline CDR1 and CDR2 sequences are SGHTA and FQGNSA. The CDR3 loop spans 15 amino acids. V shed 5 bases and J 12 bases; nucleotides not matched to a gene: 10. The CDR3 protein is CASSQPRTGGRPLHF. CDR3 bases: TGTGCCAGCAGCCAACCTCGGACAGGGGGTAGACCCCTCCACTTT.

The CDR3 DNA sequence: TGTGCCTGGGGCAGGGAGACCCAGTACTTC. Amino acid sequence: CAWGRETQYF. The chain links TRBV30 to TRBJ2-5; D is ambiguous. CDR1 GTSNPN and CDR2 SVGIG come from the germline V gene (reference sequence). V lost 5 bases to trimming and J lost 5 bases, with 6 bases between them. The CDR3 contains 10 residues.

This chain joins TRBV29-1 and TRBJ1-1; D unresolved. CDR1 is SQVTM and CDR2 is ANQGSEA in the germline V gene. CDR3 length: 13 amino acids. Trimming stripped 6 bases from V and 5 bases from J, with 16 bases between. The DNA of the CDR3 is TGCAGCGTGGTCAGTCCTATCGGGACTGAAGCTTTCTTT. Translation: CSVVSPIGTEAFF. The variable domain in full, completed from reference TRBV29-1 and TRBJ1-1, reads SAVISQKPSRDICQRGTSLTIQCQVDSQVTMMFWYRQQPGQSLTLIATANQGSEATYESGFVIDKFPISRPNLTFSTLTVSNMSPEDSSIYLCSVVSPIGTEAFFGQGTRLTVV.

This clone has only a few counts. The V call is TRBV7-6, the J call TRBJ2-1; 8 positions agree with TRBD2. J lost 3 bases, V lost 6 bases, and 7 bases had no gene match. The CDR3 spans 15 residues. CDR1 is SGHVS and CDR2 is FNYEAQ in the germline V gene. CDR3: CASRGIAGSYNEQFF. The CDR3 bases are TGTGCCAGCAGGGGGATAGCGGGGAGCTACAATGAGCAGTTCTTC.

This sequence joins TRBV7-8 and TRBJ2-5, with D perhaps matching TRBD2 (5 bases). V shed 3 bases and J shed 5 bases, with 13 bases lying between them. The CDR3 loop spans 14 amino acids. Per germline, CDR1 SGHVS and CDR2 FQNEAQ. CDR3 coding DNA: TGTGCCAGCAGCTTCACGTCTCCGGGGGAGACCCAGTACTTC. Protein: CASSFTSPGETQYF.

The chain is built from TRBV7-2 and TRBJ2-7; D is uncertain. V shed 5 bases and J shed 6 bases, with 14 bases lying between them. This CDR3 contains 13 residues. Germline-derived CDR1 and CDR2 are SGHTA and FQGNSA. This chain's CDR3 is CASSVGLALEQYF. Here the CDR3 DNA reads TGTGCCAGCAGCGTAGGATTAGCTCTCGAGCAGTACTTC. Based on the CDR3 plus reference TRBV7-2 and TRBJ2-7, the full variable domain is GAGVSQSPSNKVTEKGKDVELRCDPISGHTALYWYRQSLGQGLEFLIYFQGNSAPDKSGLPSDRFSAERTGGSVSTLTIQRTQQEDSAVYLCASSVGLALEQYFGPGTRLTVT.